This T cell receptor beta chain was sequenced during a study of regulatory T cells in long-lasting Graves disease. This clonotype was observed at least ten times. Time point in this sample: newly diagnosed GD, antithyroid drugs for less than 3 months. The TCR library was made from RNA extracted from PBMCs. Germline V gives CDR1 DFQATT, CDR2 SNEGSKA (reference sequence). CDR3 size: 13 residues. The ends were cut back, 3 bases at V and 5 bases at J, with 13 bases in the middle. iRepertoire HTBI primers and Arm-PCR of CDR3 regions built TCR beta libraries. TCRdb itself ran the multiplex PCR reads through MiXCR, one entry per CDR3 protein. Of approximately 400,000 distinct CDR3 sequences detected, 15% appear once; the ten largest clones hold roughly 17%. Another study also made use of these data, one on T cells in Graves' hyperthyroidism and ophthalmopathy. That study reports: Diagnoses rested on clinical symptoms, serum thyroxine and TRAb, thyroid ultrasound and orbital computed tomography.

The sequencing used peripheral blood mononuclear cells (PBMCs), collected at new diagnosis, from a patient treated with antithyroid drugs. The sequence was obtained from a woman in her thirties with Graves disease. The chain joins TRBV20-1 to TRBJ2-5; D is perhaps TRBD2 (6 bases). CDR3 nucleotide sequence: TGCAGTGCTAGGGGCGGGGACGGGGAGACCCAGTACTTC. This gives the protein CSARGGDGETQYF.